This T cell receptor beta chain was sequenced in a study of blood T cell repertoires in COVID-19. About the study: The United States, Italy and Spain provided the acute and convalescent COVID-19 samples. PBMCs, B-cell-depleted T cells, or T cells were the source of the cDNA or gDNA that made up the material.

In the authors' workflow: Estimation of nucleated cell counts relied on the amplification of reference gene primers. Method: immunoSEQ multiplex PCR; TCRdb's copy keeps in-frame clones and lacks some. The DNA gave D and trimming, while V, J and clone size come from that table. The data hold about 100,000 clones, with around 81% observed a single time. In germline, CDR1 is SQVTM, CDR2 ANQGSEA. There are 15 residues in the CDR3. Trimming removed 1 base from V and 0 bases from J; junction bases left unmatched: 3. The chain has TRBV29-1 and TRBJ2-3, with 8 bases identical to TRBD1. The source of this sequence is a man aged 50-59 years with active or convalescent COVID-19. Sequencing was done on a sample of peripheral blood. This CDR3 reads CSVEGTGSSTDTQYF. DNA of the CDR3: TGCAGCGTTGAAGGGACAGGGTCTAGCACAGATACGCAGTATTTT.